The 11 T cell receptor beta chains below come from one sample, sequenced in a study of STAT5B mutations in CD4+ large granular lymphocyte leukemia. The repertoire was sequenced with immunoSEQ multiplex PCR; TCRdb's copy has only in-frame clones and lacks some. The table has about 38,000 clones, over 75% seen once. The specimen was CD4+ T cells from blood buffy coats. Every receptor here comes from a human donor in good health.

The chain recombines TRBV5-4 with TRBJ2-5; D not resolved. The CDR3 consists of 12 residues. V was shortened by 0 bases and J by 8 bases, with 8 bases between the two germline ends. Germline lookup yields CDR1 SGHNT and CDR2 YYREEE (reference sequence). The CDR3 DNA follows: TGTGCCAGCAGCTTGGCCTTCGAAACCCAGTACTTC. This sequence encodes CASSLAFETQYF.

Here the CDR3 DNA reads TGTGCCATCAGTGAGGCCCGGGGGGGTGAGCAGTTCTTC. Translation: CAISEARGGEQFF. The V and J genes are TRBV10-3 and TRBJ2-1, with 8 bases aligning to TRBD2. V was clipped by 2 bases and J by 9 bases; unmatched bases: 3. CDR1 and CDR2 (germline): ENHRY, SYGVKD. The CDR3 runs 13 residues.

This chain joins TRBV4-2 and TRBJ2-5; D remains ambiguous. V gave up 0 bases and J gave up 2 bases, with 10 bases separating them. CDR3 length: 15 residues. Germline CDR1 and CDR2: LGHNA and YNFKEQ. This chain's CDR3 is CASSQDIGSQETQYF. The CDR3 DNA sequence: TGTGCCAGCAGCCAAGATATCGGATCTCAAGAGACCCAGTACTTC.

This clone was counted a few times. V is TRBV7-9 and J is TRBJ1-2; D is uncertain. V was shortened by 5 bases and J by 8 bases, with 9 bases between the two germline ends. Germline V gives CDR1 SEHNR, CDR2 FQNEAQ (reference sequence). CDR3 size: 11 residues. In DNA, the CDR3 is TGTGCCAGCAGCATACTCGGGGGCTACACCTTC. It encodes CASSILGGYTF.

This chain links TRBV6-6 with TRBJ2-7; possibly TRBD1 for D (6 bases). CDR1 MNHNY and CDR2 SVGAGI come from the germline V gene (reference sequence). The V gene lost 6 bases and the J gene lost 4 bases, with 13 bases spanning the gap. The CDR3 covers 13 residues. The CDR3 sequence: CASSHSRGYEQYF. The CDR3 DNA reads as TGTGCCAGCAGCCATAGCAGGGGTTACGAGCAGTACTTC.

CDR3 amino acids: CASRLRGTLTEAFF. The CDR3 nucleotides are TGTGCCAGCAGGCTCAGGGGGACTCTGACTGAAGCTTTCTTT. The V and J genes are TRBV6-1 and TRBJ1-1, with TRBD1 matching over 7 bases. V dropped 6 bases and J dropped 5; count of bases not matched to a gene: 9. The CDR3 sequence is 14 residues long. Germline V gives CDR1 MNHNS, CDR2 SASEGT.

In its sample, this clone was seen once. This chain joins TRBV19 and TRBJ2-1, with 12 bases matching TRBD2. The CDR3 extends over 18 amino acids. Germline lookup yields CDR1 LNHDA and CDR2 SQIVND (reference sequence). Trimming cost V 7 bases and J 2 bases; bases outside gene matches: 12. Written as DNA, the CDR3 is TGTGCCAGTACCCCCCCGGGGCTAGCGGGGGGGACCTACAATGAGCAGTTCTTC. Residues: CASTPPGLAGGTYNEQFF.

This clone was found once. The gene calls are TRBV7-3 and TRBJ2-1; D unresolved. Germline CDR1 reads SGHTA; CDR2 reads FQGTGA. V gave up 4 bases and J gave up 1 base, with 8 bases separating them. This CDR3 has 14 residues. The CDR3 DNA reads as TGTGCCAGCAGCTCCGAGACGTCCTACAATGAGCAGTTCTTC. This translates into CASSSETSYNEQFF. Filled out from reference TRBV7-3 and TRBJ2-1, the complete variable domain reads GAGVSQTPSNKVTEKGKYVELRCDPISGHTALYWYRQSLGQGPEFLIYFQGTGAADDSGLPNDRFFAVRPEGSVSTLKIQRTERGDSAVYLCASSSETSYNEQFFGPGTRLTVL.

This sequence joins TRBV7-9 and TRBJ2-7; TRBD1 agrees at 7 bases. The CDR3 covers 16 residues. J was trimmed by 5 bases and V by 5 bases; bases with no gene match: 15. Germline lookup yields CDR1 SEHNR and CDR2 FQNEAQ (reference sequence). CDR3 DNA sequence: TGTGCCAGCAGCGAGGGGGATGGGGCAGGGGGACACGAGCAGTACTTC. This sequence encodes CASSEGDGAGGHEQYF.

The chain uses TRBV28 and TRBJ1-4; perhaps TRBD1 as D (6 bases). V lost 3 bases and J 7 bases, leaving 15 bases between the germline ends. The germline V gene encodes CDR1 MDHEN and CDR2 SYDVKM. The CDR3 consists of 15 residues. CDR3 bases: TGTGCCAGCAGTTTCCCGGACAGCCCGGGTGAAAAACTGTTTTTT. This translates into CASSFPDSPGEKLFF. The variable domain in full, with the rest retrieved from reference TRBV28 and TRBJ1-4, is DVKVTQSSRYLVKRTGEKVFLECVQDMDHENMFWYRQDPGLGLRLIYFSYDVKMKEKGDIPEGYSVSREKKERFSLILESASTNQTSMYLCASSFPDSPGEKLFFGSGTQLSVL.

This clone has only a few counts. The chain joins TRBV5-4 to TRBJ1-2; the match to TRBD1 covers 8 bases. CDR3 length equals 16 residues. With V trimmed by 2 bases and J by 2 bases, 8 bases remained unmatched. Germline V CDR1 and CDR2: SGHNT, YYREEE (reference sequence). In nucleotides, the CDR3 is TGTGCCAGCAGCTTCGGGCAGGGGGCGGAAAACTATGGCTACACCTTC. Protein sequence: CASSFGQGAENYGYTF. Full variable domain (rest looked up from reference TRBV5-4 and TRBJ1-2): ETGVTQSPTHLIKTRGQQVTLRCSSQSGHNTVSWYQQALGQGPQFIFQYYREEENGRGNFPPRFSGLQFPNYSSELNVNALELDDSALYLCASSFGQGAENYGYTFGSGTRLTVV.